The clone carrying this TCR beta chain was picked up many times. The antigen is undetermined. This CDR3 contains 12 residues. Trimming pared 4 bases from V and 3 bases from J, leaving 9 bases between. CDR1 is DFQATT and CDR2 is SNEGSKA in the germline V gene (reference sequence). The data stem from a study of T cells in Graves' hyperthyroidism and ophthalmopathy. Patients were excluded because of uncontrolled infection, other autoimmune disease, pregnancy or lactation. The diagnoses drew upon clinical symptoms, serum thyroxine and TRAb, thyroid ultrasound and orbital computed tomography. Study findings and constraints: Blood samples included most of the expanded thyroid clonotypes exceeding 0.001. It was a median around 6 months before onset that the model predicted ophthalmopathy.

TCR beta CDR3 sequences were amplified from RNA transcripts. First-round RT-PCR with HTBI primers amplified the TCR CDR3 region. TCRdb re-analysed the multiplex PCR reads in MiXCR, keeping a single row per CDR3 protein. The table shows about 410,000 distinct CDR3 sequences, with approximately 14% occurring only once. This clonotype was obtained from a man younger than 30 with Graves' ophthalmopathy. This chain connects TRBV20-1 to TRBJ1-1; D possibly corresponds to TRBD1 (6 bases). Sequences were obtained from blood. CDR3 DNA: TGCAGTGCTAAAGGGGGTGACACTGAAGCTTTCTTT. It encodes CSAKGGDTEAFF.